The 26 T cell receptor beta chains presented below share a single source sample, sequenced in a study of brain metastases from non-small cell lung cancer. The table came from immunoSEQ multiplex PCR; TCRdb's copy has only in-frame clones and leaves some out. The data show some 4,500 clones, about 88% seen once. The specimen sequenced was tissue from a brain metastasis. All receptors derive from a donor aged 40 or over with non-small cell lung cancer.

The chain uses TRBV5-1 and TRBJ2-4; D is possibly TRBD1 or TRBD2 (6 bases each). The CDR3 spans 16 residues. Per the germline V gene, CDR1 is SGHRS and CDR2 is YFSETQ. V was trimmed by 2 bases and J by 5 bases, leaving 17 bases between them. The CDR3 here is CASSLGGNLGQNIQYF. CDR3 DNA: TGCGCCAGCAGCTTAGGGGGGAATCTAGGGCAAAACATTCAGTACTTC.

This clone showed up just once. The same CDR3 also results from other DNA sequences found in this sample. V and J are TRBV27 and TRBJ1-6; possible D gene TRBD1, 6 bases. Trimming took off 9 bases at V and 5 bases at J, with 26 bases between the two ends. Germline CDR1 MNHEY, CDR2 SMNVEV (reference sequence). This CDR3 is built from 18 residues. The DNA of the CDR3 is TGTGCCAGTGCCACCGCGCCAGGGGCGAGAATAAATAATTCACCCCTCCACTTT. This translates into CASATAPGARINNSPLHF.

This clone was observed once. The chain couples TRBV12-5 to TRBJ2-5, with D unclear. This CDR3 region has 13 residues. The germline V gene encodes CDR1 LGHNT and CDR2 FRNRAP. V lost 2 bases, J lost 3 bases, and 7 bases lay in between. The CDR3 DNA follows: TGTGCTAGTGGTTTGTGGGCTGAAGAGACCCAGTACTTC. It is translated as CASGLWAEETQYF. The full variable domain, its missing parts supplied by reference TRBV12-5 and TRBJ2-5, is DARVTQTPRHKVTEMGQEVTMRCQPILGHNTVFWYRQTMMQGLELLAYFRNRAPLDDSGMPKDRFSAEMPDATLATLKIQPSEPRDSAVYFCASGLWAEETQYFGPGTRLLVL.

V usage is TRBV6-5 and J usage is TRBJ2-7, with TRBD1 matching over 7 bases. V lost 8 bases to trimming and J lost 0 bases; unmatched junction nucleotides: 10. Germline CDR1 is MNHEY and CDR2 is SVGAGI. This CDR3 contains 15 residues. CDR3 sequence reads: CASLDRRYSSYEQYF. The DNA of the CDR3 is TGTGCCAGCCTGGACAGGAGGTATAGCTCCTACGAGCAGTACTTC.

The CDR3, as DNA: TGTGCCAGCAGTAACCCCTCGGGGAGAAGAGATACGCAGTATTTT. It encodes CASSNPSGRRDTQYF. This chain connects TRBV2 to TRBJ2-3; possible D gene TRBD2, 5 bases. The V end was cut by 5 bases, the J end by 5 bases, with 17 bases between. The germline CDR1 and CDR2 sequences are SNHLY and FYNNEI. This CDR3 spans 15 amino acids.

This clone was seen a few times. J is TRBJ2-3 and V is TRBV6-5; 10 bases align to TRBD2. J lost 5 bases, V lost 4 bases, and 6 bases had no gene match. CDR1 and CDR2 (germline): MNHEY, SVGAGI. The CDR3 is 15 residues long. The CDR3 region has the DNA TGTGCCAGCAGTTGGTCTAGCGGGAGTGTAGATACGCAGTATTTT. Amino acid sequence: CASSWSSGSVDTQYF.

The chain joins TRBV7-3 to TRBJ1-1; D is unclear. Germline lookup yields CDR1 SGHTA and CDR2 FQGTGA. CDR3 length: 13 amino acids. With 2 bases removed from V and 7 bases from J, the gap between germline ends came to 11 bases. The CDR3 loop reads CASSLRVGGEAFF. Here the CDR3 DNA reads TGTGCCAGCAGCTTACGGGTCGGCGGTGAAGCTTTCTTT.

A note on this clone: The same CDR3 is also encoded by other DNA sequences in this sample. The chain carries TRBV19 and TRBJ2-1, with unresolved D. The V end was cut by 3 bases, the J end by 2 bases, with 2 bases between. The CDR3 contains 12 residues. Germline V gives CDR1 LNHDA, CDR2 SQIVND (reference sequence). In nucleotides, the CDR3 is TGTGCCAGTAGTATCCCCTACAATGAGCAGTTCTTC. This translates into CASSIPYNEQFF.

The chain has TRBV12-3 or TRBV12-4 and TRBJ2-1, with a possible D match to TRBD2 (6 bases). Trimming left V 2 bases short and J 8 bases short, with 7 bases between. The CDR3 is 12 amino acids. The CDR3 sequence: CASSLSGHEQFF. The CDR3 bases are TGTGCCAGCAGTTTAAGCGGGCATGAGCAGTTCTTC.

This clone was seen only once. This chain links TRBV30 with TRBJ2-2, with D perhaps matching TRBD2 (6 bases). From germline, CDR1 is GTSNPN and CDR2 SVGIG (reference sequence). The V and J ends lost 5 bases and 0 bases respectively, with 13 bases between them. The CDR3 runs to 15 residues. The CDR3 nucleotides are TGTGCCTGGTCCCGAGGGACTGCGAACACCGGGGAGCTGTTTTTT. It yields the protein CAWSRGTANTGELFF.

The chain has TRBV6-2 or TRBV6-3 and TRBJ1-1; D may be TRBD1 (5 bases). CDR1 MNHEY and CDR2 SVGEGT come from the germline V gene. Between the trimmed V and J ends, which lost 6 bases and 4 bases, there was a span of 15 bases. CDR3 length: 14 amino acids. This chain's CDR3 is CASSRHPGTTEAFF. CDR3 coding DNA: TGTGCCAGCAGCCGACACCCAGGGACCACTGAAGCTTTCTTT.

This clone was found a few times. V usage is TRBV7-2 and J usage is TRBJ2-1; TRBD1 is a possible D gene (6 bases). The germline V gene has CDR1 SGHTA and CDR2 FQGNSA. The CDR3 is 13 residues long. The ends were cut back, 2 bases at V and 14 bases at J, with 16 bases in the middle. CDR3 DNA: TGTGCCAGCAGCTTAACAGGGCCGGTAGGGGAGTTCTTC. Encoded protein: CASSLTGPVGEFF.

The V gene is TRBV7-8, the J gene TRBJ2-3; TRBD1 matches at 8 bases. CDR1 and CDR2 (germline): SGHVS, FQNEAQ. This CDR3 comprises 15 residues. V shed 3 bases, J shed 5 bases, and the junction held 7 bases outside the gene matches. DNA of the CDR3: TGTGCCAGCAGCTTTCGGGCAGGGGGCGAAGATACGCAGTATTTT. Translating gives CASSFRAGGEDTQYF.

The chain uses TRBV29-1 and TRBJ1-4; weak D call: TRBD1 (5 bases). Germline V gives CDR1 SQVTM, CDR2 ANQGSEA. The V gene lost 7 bases and the J gene lost 3 bases, with 12 bases spanning the gap. There are 13 residues in the CDR3. The DNA of the CDR3 is TGCAGCGCCAACCCGGGACCTAATGAAAAACTGTTTTTT. Translating it yields CSANPGPNEKLFF.

This rearrangement joins TRBV7-2 to TRBJ1-2; 11 positions agree with TRBD1. The germline V gene has CDR1 SGHTA and CDR2 FQGNSA. The CDR3 spans 16 residues. V shed 5 bases and J 2 bases; nucleotides not matched to a gene: 7. This CDR3 reads CASSQTRTGGNYGYTF. The CDR3 DNA is TGTGCCAGCAGCCAGACCAGGACAGGGGGCAACTATGGCTACACCTTC.

The chain couples TRBV6-5 to TRBJ2-3; 7 nucleotides align to TRBD2. Germline V gives CDR1 MNHEY, CDR2 SVGAGI. V shed 7 bases, J shed 3 bases, and the junction held 10 bases outside the gene matches. The CDR3 is made up of 15 amino acids. The CDR3 DNA reads TGTGCCAGCATCGAAATTGCGGGAGCTACAGATACGCAGTATTTT. As protein: CASIEIAGATDTQYF.

This chain joins TRBV7-9 and TRBJ2-1; 8 bases match TRBD2. Looked up from germline, CDR1 is SEHNR and CDR2 is FQNEAQ (reference sequence). This CDR3 has 15 amino acids. Trimming cost V 4 bases and J 7 bases; bases outside gene matches: 9. The DNA for the CDR3 is TGTGCCAGCAGCTCCCCCGGGACTAGAATGAATGAGCAGTTCTTC. Translating gives CASSSPGTRMNEQFF.

J is TRBJ1-1 and V is TRBV6-1; D not resolved. V gave up 2 bases and J gave up 0 bases, with 7 bases separating them. The CDR3 loop spans 14 amino acids. The germline CDR1 and CDR2 sequences are MNHNS and SASEGT. CDR3 amino acids: CASSEIGLNTEAFF. CDR3 nucleotide sequence: TGTGCCAGCAGTGAAATAGGCTTGAACACTGAAGCTTTCTTT.

This clone was recorded only once. The chain has TRBV7-2 and TRBJ2-7; 8 bases match TRBD1. This CDR3 is built from 14 residues. The germline V gene has CDR1 SGHTA and CDR2 FQGNSA. Unmatched junction bases numbered 4, after V lost 5 bases and J lost 1 base. The chain's CDR3 is CASSIGTGSYEQYF. CDR3 coding DNA: TGTGCCAGCAGCATCGGGACAGGTTCCTACGAGCAGTACTTC.

This sequence joins TRBV5-1 and TRBJ1-1; D gene unclear. Per germline, CDR1 SGHRS and CDR2 YFSETQ. The CDR3 has 15 amino acids. V lost 0 bases to trimming and J lost 3 bases, with 12 bases between them. The CDR3 sequence is CASSLAGTLDTEAFF. DNA for the CDR3: TGCGCCAGCAGCTTGGCAGGCACCTTGGACACTGAAGCTTTCTTT.

The chain uses TRBV10-1 and TRBJ2-7; 9 bases are shared with TRBD2. This CDR3 spans 15 amino acids. V lost 0 bases, J lost 7 bases, and 7 bases stayed unmatched. Germline CDR1 is WNHNN and CDR2 is SYGVQD (reference sequence). DNA for the CDR3: TGCGCCAGCAGTGAGTCGGGTGCGAGCGGGGGGGAGCAGTACTTC. Its protein product is CASSESGASGGEQYF.

In this sample, this clone turned up a few times. The CDR3 spells CASTQDAEGKLFF. In nucleotides, the CDR3 is TGTGCCAGCACCCAGGACGCAGAGGGAAAACTGTTTTTT. The chain recombines TRBV28 with TRBJ1-4, with no clear D. V was pared by 7 bases and J by 10 bases, with 16 bases between. The CDR3 runs to 13 residues. CDR1 and CDR2 (germline): MDHEN, SYDVKM.

The chain uses TRBV4-3 and TRBJ1-2, with TRBD1 as a possible D gene (6 bases). This CDR3 has 13 amino acids. Germline CDR1 and CDR2: LGHNA and YSLEER. Trimming cost V 2 bases and J 5 bases, with 9 bases left between them. As DNA, the CDR3 is TGCGCCAGCAGCCAAACAGGGTTATATGGCTACACCTTC. Residues: CASSQTGLYGYTF.

This chain connects TRBV7-2 to TRBJ2-7, with 9 bases that match TRBD1. V was clipped by 7 bases and J by 2 bases; unmatched bases: 9. Looked up from germline, CDR1 is SGHTA and CDR2 is FQGNSA. There are 15 residues in the CDR3. This CDR3 reads CASKVGGTGPYEQYF. The CDR3 DNA is TGTGCCAGCAAAGTCGGGGGGACAGGGCCCTACGAGCAGTACTTC.

The rearrangement links TRBV5-8 to TRBJ1-5; no firm D call. The CDR3 has 11 amino acids. Germline V lookup: CDR1 SGHTS, CDR2 YDEGEE. V was trimmed by 4 bases and J by 13 bases, leaving 12 bases between them. The chain's CDR3 is CASSLGWRQHF. The CDR3 bases are TGTGCCAGCAGCCTTGGTTGGAGACAGCATTTT.

The chain carries TRBV15 and TRBJ2-7; D may be TRBD2 (5 bases). The CDR3 has 12 amino acids. The germline V and J ends were trimmed by 0 bases and 9 bases, with 9 bases remaining between them. Per the germline V gene, CDR1 is LNHNV and CDR2 is YYDKDF (reference sequence). The CDR3, as DNA: TGTGCCACCAGCAGAGATTTCGGAGGGCAGTACTTC. As protein: CATSRDFGGQYF. The full variable domain, completed using reference TRBV15 and TRBJ2-7, is DAMVIQNPRYQVTQFGKPVTLSCSQTLNHNVMYWYQQKSSQAPKLLFHYYDKDFNNEADTPDNFQSRRPNTSFCFLDIRSPGLGDTAMYLCATSRDFGGQYFGPGTRLTVT.